These T cell receptor beta chains were read from a single sample in a study of control samples from healthy donors and cancer patients. The data were produced by immunoSEQ multiplex PCR, yet TCRdb's version contains in-frame clones alone and is incomplete. The sample lists about 96,000 clones; approximately 95% were seen once. The material sequenced was blood. The receptors originated from a man aged 18 to 30 in good health. Both conserved end residues are part of each CDR3.

>TRBV3-1/TRBV3-2
CASSQDGGGQPQHF
>TRBV5-1
CASSLPQLQGNYGYTF
>TRBV11-2
CASSSSAGGPETQYF
>TRBV18
CASSPPQDTQYF
>TRBV3-1/TRBV3-2
CASAQGGLHTDTQYF
>TRBV25-1
CASTSSRAGTSQETQYF
>TRBV19
CASLTLPRGNTEAFF
>TRBV11-2
CASSLQGLAGAGANVLTF
>TRBV7-6
CASSLSPLPPTTGYYEQYF
>TRBV15
CATSRVARAGEQYF
>TRBV6-2/TRBV6-3
CASSDTSNTDTQYF
>TRBV30
CAWSEGYGYTF
>TRBV6-1
CASSEVETGGSPLHF
>TRBV12-3/TRBV12-4
CASSPLVNYGYTF
>TRBV12-3/TRBV12-4
CASIHTSGNTIYF
>TRBV9
CASSAVAGHNEQFF
>TRBV11-2
CASSLISGGGYGYTF
>TRBV4-2
CASSQGPPAEAFF
>TRBV2
CASSPLWGTGNLLGPDTEAFF
>TRBV7-2
CASSLAVYGYTF
>TRBV4-1
CASSHTGTGGFVRDTEAFF
>TRBV18
CASSPSSSNTGELFF
>TRBV5-1
CASSLMTGDTEAFF
>TRBV27
CASIGGEDTQYF
>TRBV11-1
CASSLMGGVFNEQYF
>TRBV6-5
CASRIDITSGNTIYF
>TRBV7-9
CASSLVLSEQFF
>TRBV5-8
CASSTYPGLAGVDTQYF
>TRBV5-1
CASSLWTYNEQFF
>TRBV27
CASSFRGSTGELFF
>TRBV27
CASSPTVLYGYTF
>TRBV4-1
CASSLGQASSGNTIYF
>TRBV7-6
CASSSGSEQYF
>TRBV4-3
CASSQGGTTDTQYF
>TRBV10-1
CASSESRASNQPQHF